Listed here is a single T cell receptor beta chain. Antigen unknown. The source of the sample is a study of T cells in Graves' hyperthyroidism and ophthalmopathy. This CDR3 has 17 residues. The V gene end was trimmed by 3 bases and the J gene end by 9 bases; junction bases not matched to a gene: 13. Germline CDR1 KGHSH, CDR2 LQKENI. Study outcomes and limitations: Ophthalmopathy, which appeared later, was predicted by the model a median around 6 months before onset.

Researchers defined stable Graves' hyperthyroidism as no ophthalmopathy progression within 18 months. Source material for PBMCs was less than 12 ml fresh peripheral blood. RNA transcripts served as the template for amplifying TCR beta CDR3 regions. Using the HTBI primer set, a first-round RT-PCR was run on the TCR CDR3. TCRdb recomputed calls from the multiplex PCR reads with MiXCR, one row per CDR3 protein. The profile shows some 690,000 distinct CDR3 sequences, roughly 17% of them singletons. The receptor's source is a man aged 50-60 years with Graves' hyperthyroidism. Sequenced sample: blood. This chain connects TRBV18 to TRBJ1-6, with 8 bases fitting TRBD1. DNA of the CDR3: TGTGCCAGCTCACCCGGGACAGGCGACCTAGGGGCTTCACCCCTCCACTTT. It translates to CASSPGTGDLGASPLHF.